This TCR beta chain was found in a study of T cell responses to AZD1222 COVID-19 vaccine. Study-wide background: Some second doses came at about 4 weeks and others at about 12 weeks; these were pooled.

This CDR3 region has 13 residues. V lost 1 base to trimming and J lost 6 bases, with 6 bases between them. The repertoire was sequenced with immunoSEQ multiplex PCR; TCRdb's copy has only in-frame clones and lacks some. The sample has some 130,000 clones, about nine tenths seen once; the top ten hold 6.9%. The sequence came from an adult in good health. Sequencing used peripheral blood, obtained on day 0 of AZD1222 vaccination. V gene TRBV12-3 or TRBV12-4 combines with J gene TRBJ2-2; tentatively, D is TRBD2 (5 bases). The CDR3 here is CASSLVSAGELFF. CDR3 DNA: TGTGCCAGCAGTTTAGTTAGCGCCGGGGAGCTGTTTTTT.